This paragraph covers one T cell receptor (beta chain) sequence. The clone's antigen remains unknown. From each donor, a roughly 2.5 ml peripheral blood sample was collected into PAXgene tubes and stored at -80 degrees C. Without T cell sorting, total RNA was isolated from whole blood using the PAXgene blood miRNA kit on an automated QIAcube. Peripheral blood from monozygotic twin pairs, either concordant or discordant for inflammatory bowel disease, underwent deep TCRalpha and TCRbeta repertoire profiling that used unique molecular barcoding. Smoking habits were recorded for all twin pairs, and each individual was classified as a current, former or never smoker. Receptors were amplified or captured by 5' RACE. Each TCR library was prepared from around 3,200 ng of total RNA. cDNA was synthesized with SMARTScribe reverse transcriptase in eight separate reactions per sample. During cDNA synthesis, template switching was used to introduce unique molecular identifiers that contained a 6-nucleotide sample barcode. TCRalpha and TCRbeta cDNA was amplified in two nested PCRs of around 15 and 9 cycles, and bead purification was carried out after each PCR. Before amplification, cDNA was treated with uracil DNA-glycosylase and purified using the QIAquick PCR purification kit. In the second PCR, Illumina TruSeq-compatible adapters and sample-specific barcodes were added. Library quality and concentration were checked on TapeStation and Qubit, and libraries were pooled at around 4.7 ng each. Sequencing of the pooled libraries was done on an Illumina HiSeq2500 single-index Rapid Run using custom sequencing primers and 2 x 100 bp reads. From the authors' description of their analysis: PCR and sequencing errors were corrected by UMI-based consensus assembly using MiGEC version 1.2.6. MiXCR version 2.1.1 handled V(D)J alignment, clonotype assembly and CDR3 extraction. Gene usage, clonotype sharing and MAIT/NKT TCR abundance were normalised by analysing the top 1000, 10 000 and 20 000 clonotypes per sample. Diversity was computed as the inverse Simpson index with the vegan R package after downsampling to 27 000 UMIs. Statistical testing used paired Mann-Whitney U tests on the discordant twin pairs and applied Benjamini-Hochberg correction for multiple testing. TCRdb reprocessed the reads and lists each CDR3 protein sequence as a single entry, with no DNA. The V and J calls shown here were made by TCRdb, not taken from the authors' results. This sample's records show around 380,000 distinct CDR3 sequences. More than 2% of the sample goes to the ten largest clones.

The record originates from a study of monozygotic twins with inflammatory bowel disease (dated by TCRdb to 2018 to 2020). Looking at the study overall: A total of approximately 30 monozygotic twin pairs were included in the full study, comprising nine German pairs (four IBD-concordant, five IBD-discordant) and 19 IBD-discordant Danish pairs. The search for disease-associated traits relied mainly on comparing IBD patients with their genetically identical healthy co-twins within discordant pairs. Each individual had, on average, about 151 000 unique TCRalpha sequences and 181 000 unique TCRbeta sequences available for analysis. The full study reports these points: Compared with healthy twins, IBD patients shared fewer clonotypes with other individuals, and the difference was most pronounced in patients with signs of disease activity. IBD patients had lower TCRbeta repertoire diversity, measured by the inverse Simpson index, than their healthy co-twins. Repertoire similarity did not differ between concordant and discordant twins, possibly due to limited statistical power. No single strong signal or clonotype linked to IBD turned up in the results, so the idea that one exists was not supported. Because patients received different immunosuppressive treatments, the repertoires may have picked up extra background noise and variability between individuals. The analysis was unable to tell different T cell subtypes apart.

Spanning cysteine to phenylalanine, the CDR3 consists of 13 amino acids. No coding sequence is recorded. From the germline V gene, CDR1 is SGHRS and CDR2 is YFSETQ. The rearranged segments are TRBV5-1 and TRBJ2-7. The sequence derives from a human donor with ulcerative colitis or Crohn's disease, or a healthy co-twin of an affected twin (not recorded which). The sequenced material came from blood. The CDR3 reads as follows: CASSLSLAYEQYF.